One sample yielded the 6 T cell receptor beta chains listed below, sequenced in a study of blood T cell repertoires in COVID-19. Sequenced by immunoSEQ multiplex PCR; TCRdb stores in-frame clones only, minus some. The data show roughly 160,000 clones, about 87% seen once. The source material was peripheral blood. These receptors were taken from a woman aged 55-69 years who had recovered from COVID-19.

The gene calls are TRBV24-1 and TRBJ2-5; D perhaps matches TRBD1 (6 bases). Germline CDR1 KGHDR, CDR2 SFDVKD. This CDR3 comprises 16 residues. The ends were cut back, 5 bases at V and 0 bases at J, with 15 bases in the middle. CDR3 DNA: TGTGCCACCAGTGGGAAGGGACACCAGTACCAAGAGACCCAGTACTTC. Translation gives CATSGKGHQYQETQYF.

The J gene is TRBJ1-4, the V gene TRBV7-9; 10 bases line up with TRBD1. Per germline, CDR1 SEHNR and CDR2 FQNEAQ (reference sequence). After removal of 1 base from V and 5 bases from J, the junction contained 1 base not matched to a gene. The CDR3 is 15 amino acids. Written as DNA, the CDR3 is TGTGCCAGCAGCTTAGGGGGACAGGGGAATGAAAAACTGTTTTTT. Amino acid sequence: CASSLGGQGNEKLFF.

CDR3 nucleotides: TGTGCCAGTACTGGACAGCCAGCCTACGAGCAGTACTTC. It yields the protein CASTGQPAYEQYF. J is TRBJ2-7 and V is TRBV28; tentatively, D is TRBD1 (6 bases). CDR3 length: 13 residues. V lost 9 bases and J 2 bases, leaving 14 bases between the germline ends. Germline V gene lookup returns CDR1 MDHEN and CDR2 SYDVKM. The full variable domain, its missing parts supplied by reference TRBV28 and TRBJ2-7, is DVKVTQSSRYLVKRTGEKVFLECVQDMDHENMFWYRQDPGLGLRLIYFSYDVKMKEKGDIPEGYSVSREKKERFSLILESASTNQTSMYLCASTGQPAYEQYFGPGTRLTVT.

CDR3 bases: TGCGCCAGCAGTGAGTCATCCGGGATTATGAACACTGAAGCTTTCTTT. Translation: CASSESSGIMNTEAFF. The chain has TRBV10-1 and TRBJ1-1; D is undetermined. Per the germline V gene, CDR1 is WNHNN and CDR2 is SYGVQD (reference sequence). The CDR3 contains 16 residues. V was cut by 0 bases and J by 0 bases, with 11 bases left in between.

The CDR3 is CASSPTGLAVYTDTQYF. CDR3 sequence (DNA): TGTGCCAGCAGTCCTACCGGACTAGCGGTTTACACAGATACGCAGTATTTT. This rearrangement joins TRBV27 to TRBJ2-3; 10 positions agree with TRBD2. This CDR3 has 17 amino acids. Germline V lookup: CDR1 MNHEY, CDR2 SMNVEV (reference sequence). V was clipped by 5 bases and J by 2 bases; unmatched bases: 10.

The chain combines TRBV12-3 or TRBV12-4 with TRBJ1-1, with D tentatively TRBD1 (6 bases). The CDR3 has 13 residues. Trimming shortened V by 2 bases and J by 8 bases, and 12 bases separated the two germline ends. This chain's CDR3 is CASSLNQGREAFF. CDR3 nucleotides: TGTGCCAGCAGTTTAAATCAGGGGCGGGAAGCTTTCTTT.